This is a list of T cell receptor beta chains from one sample in a study. Generated by immunoSEQ multiplex PCR, the TCRdb table keeps only in-frame clones and is missing some. Of around 50,000 clones listed, 85% to 95% are singletons. Sequenced sample: PBMCs. These receptors originate from a man aged 40-49 years with rheumatoid arthritis. Each CDR3 is given with its conserved first and last residue. Each record gives: V gene, clone size, D gene, J gene, CDR3 DNA, CDR3 protein. D genes are given only for firm matches. Expanded clones get a size class; other rows say once, few or many, or leave the size out.

>TRBV25-1|.|.|TRBJ1-4
TGTGCCAGCAGTGAATTGGGGGGATCCACAACTAATGAAAAACTGTTTTTT
CASSELGGSTTNEKLFF
>TRBV7-3|.|.|TRBJ2-1
TGTGCCAGCGCCCCGCCCGGGACCCCAAATCCAAATGAGCAGTTCTTC
CASAPPGTPNPNEQFF
>TRBV5-1|once|.|TRBJ2-4
TGCGCCAGCAGCTTGGCCGAGTTTCGGGGGCTCCGGGACATTCAGTACTTC
CASSLAEFRGLRDIQYF
>TRBV21-1|.|.|TRBJ1-5
TGTGCCAGCAGCAGACCCCAGGACACCTCTTTGAATAGCAATCAGCCCCAGCATTTT
CASSRPQDTSLNSNQPQHF
>TRBV11-2|.|.|TRBJ2-1
TGTGCCAGCGGAAGAAGGGCGGGAAGCTACAATGAGCAGTTCTTC
CASGRRAGSYNEQFF
>TRBV6-5|.|TRBD1|TRBJ1-2
TGTGCCAGCAGTCCTACAACCCGGACAGGGAACTTCTACACCTTC
CASSPTTRTGNFYTF
>TRBV6-4|.|.|TRBJ2-2
TGTGCCAGCAGCCGACTACAGGGAACGAACACCGGGGAGCTGTTTTTT
CASSRLQGTNTGELFF
>TRBV4-3|.|.|TRBJ1-1
TGCGCCAGCAGCCGGATTGGGACAAGGACGAACACTGAAGCTTTCTTT
CASSRIGTRTNTEAFF
>TRBV6-5|.|TRBD1|TRBJ1-1
TGTGCCAGCAGAATGGGACAGATGAACACTGAAGCTTTCTTT
CASRMGQMNTEAFF
>TRBV5-1|once|.|TRBJ2-3
TGCGCCAGCAGCTTCGACATCCCAGATACGCAGTATTTT
CASSFDIPDTQYF
>TRBV6-4|.|TRBD1|TRBJ2-3
TGTGCCAGTGACAGGGGGCGAGGAGCGGGCATTGGGACCACAGATACGCAGTATTTT
CASDRGRGAGIGTTDTQYF
>TRBV7-3|.|TRBD1|TRBJ1-1
TGTGCCAGCAGGGAACGGGACAGGAACACTGAAGCTTTCTTT
CASRERDRNTEAFF
>TRBV6-6|.|.|TRBJ1-5
TGTGCCAGCAGTGCCGGGGTCGGCTGGGGCAATCAGCCCCAGCATTTT
CASSAGVGWGNQPQHF
>TRBV11-2|.|TRBD1|TRBJ1-4
TGTGCCAGCAGCTTAGCCGGGACAGGGGGGGGTTTTCGTGAAAAACTGTTTTTT
CASSLAGTGGGFREKLFF
>TRBV6-2/TRBV6-3|once|.|TRBJ2-3
TGTGCCAGCAGTTACCTGCATGGGAGCCTTAGCACAGATACGCAGTATTTT
CASSYLHGSLSTDTQYF
>TRBV4-2|.|.|TRBJ2-1
TGTGCCAGCAGCCAAGTAGGAGCGGGCCTCAATGAGCAGTTCTTC
CASSQVGAGLNEQFF
>TRBV5-4|once|TRBD1|TRBJ2-7
TGTGCCAGCAGCTCGGGACAGGGGTACTACGAGCAGTACTTC
CASSSGQGYYEQYF
>TRBV7-9|.|TRBD1|TRBJ1-2
TGTGCCAGCAGCCCAACAGGGGCCACGTCCTATGGCTACACCTTC
CASSPTGATSYGYTF
>TRBV25-1|.|TRBD1|TRBJ2-5
TGTGCCAGCAGTGACCCGACAGGGGCAACGGGGACCCAGTACTTC
CASSDPTGATGTQYF
>TRBV6-1|.|.|TRBJ1-1
TGTGCCAGCAGTGAATCTTCCCAGGGGTCCCGTGAAGCTTTCTTT
CASSESSQGSREAFF
>TRBV6-5|.|TRBD1|TRBJ2-7
TGTGCCAACGGACAGGGGACGACCTACGAGCAGTACTTC
CANGQGTTYEQYF
>TRBV11-3|.|.|TRBJ2-2
TGTGCCAGCAGCGCCGGGAGCCTCGGGGAGCTGTTTTTT
CASSAGSLGELFF